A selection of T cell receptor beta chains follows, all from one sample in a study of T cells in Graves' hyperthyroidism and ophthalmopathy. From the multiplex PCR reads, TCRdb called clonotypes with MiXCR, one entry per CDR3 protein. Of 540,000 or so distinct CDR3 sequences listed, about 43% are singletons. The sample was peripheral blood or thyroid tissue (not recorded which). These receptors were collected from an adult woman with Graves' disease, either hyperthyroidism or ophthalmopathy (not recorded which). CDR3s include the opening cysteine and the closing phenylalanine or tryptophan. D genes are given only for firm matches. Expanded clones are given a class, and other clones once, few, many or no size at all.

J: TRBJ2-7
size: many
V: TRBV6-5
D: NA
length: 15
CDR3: CASSYSEVGDYEQYF
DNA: TGTGCCAGCAGTTACTCAGAGGTCGGCGACTACGAGCAGTACTTC

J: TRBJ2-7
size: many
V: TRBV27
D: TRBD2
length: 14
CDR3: CASSWTSGSGEQYF
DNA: TGTGCCAGCAGCTGGACTAGCGGGAGTGGTGAGCAGTACTTC

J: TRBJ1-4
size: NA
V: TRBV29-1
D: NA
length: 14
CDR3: CSVVLGHLGEKLFF
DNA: TGCAGCGTTGTTTTAGGACACTTGGGTGAAAAACTGTTTTTT

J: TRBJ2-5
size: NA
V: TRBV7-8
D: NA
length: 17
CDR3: CASRRGTSGNGGETQYF
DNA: TGTGCCAGCAGACGGGGGACGTCTGGCAATGGGGGAGAGACCCAGTACTTC

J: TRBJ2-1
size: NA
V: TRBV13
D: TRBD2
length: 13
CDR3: CASRGGSDNEQFF
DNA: TGTGCCAGCAGGGGGGGGTCAGACAATGAGCAGTTCTTC

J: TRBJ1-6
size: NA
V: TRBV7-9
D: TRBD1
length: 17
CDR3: CASSQDRAGTGSSPLHF
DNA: TGTGCCAGCAGCCAAGATCGGGCCGGGACAGGGTCTTCACCCCTCCACTTT

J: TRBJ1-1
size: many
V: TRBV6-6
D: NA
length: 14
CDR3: CASSYQRMNTEAFF
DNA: TGTGCCAGCAGTTATCAACGCATGAACACTGAAGCTTTCTTT

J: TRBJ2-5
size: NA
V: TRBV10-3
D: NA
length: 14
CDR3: CAISEEGQGETQYF
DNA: TGTGCCATCAGTGAGGAGGGGCAAGGAGAGACCCAGTACTTC

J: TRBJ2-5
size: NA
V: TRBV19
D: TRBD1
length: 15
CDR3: CASSGRGQLGQTQYF
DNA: TGTGCCAGTAGTGGAAGGGGACAGCTCGGCCAGACCCAGTACTTC

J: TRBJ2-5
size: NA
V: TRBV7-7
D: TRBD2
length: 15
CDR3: CASSGGLAESETQYF
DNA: TGTGCTAGCAGCGGCGGACTAGCGGAGTCAGAGACCCAGTACTTC

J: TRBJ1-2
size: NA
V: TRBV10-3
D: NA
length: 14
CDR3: CAISETTGPYGYTF
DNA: TGTGCCATCAGTGAGACTACAGGACCTTATGGCTACACCTTC

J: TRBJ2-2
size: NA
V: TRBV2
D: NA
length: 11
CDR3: CASSGGRELFF
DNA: TGTGCCAGCTCCGGGGGACGGGAGCTGTTTTTT

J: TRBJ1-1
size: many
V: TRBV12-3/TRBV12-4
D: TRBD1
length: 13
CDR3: CASSLSGGQEAFF
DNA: TGTGCCAGCAGTTTATCAGGGGGCCAAGAAGCTTTCTTT

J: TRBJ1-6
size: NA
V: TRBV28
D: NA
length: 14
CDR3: CASSLSLADSPLHF
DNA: TGTGCCAGCAGTTTATCCCTCGCGGATTCACCCCTCCACTTT

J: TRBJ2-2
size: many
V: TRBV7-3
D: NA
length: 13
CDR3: CASSSSYTGELFF
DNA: TGTGCCAGCAGCTCGTCTTACACCGGGGAGCTGTTTTTT

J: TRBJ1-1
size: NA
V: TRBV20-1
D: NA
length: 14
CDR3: CSARDPRRNTEAFF
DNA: TGCAGTGCTAGAGATCCCAGGCGGAACACTGAAGCTTTCTTT

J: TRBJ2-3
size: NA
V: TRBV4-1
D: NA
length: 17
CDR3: CASSPQGPGTRAGAQYF
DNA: TGCGCCAGCAGCCCACAAGGTCCCGGGACACGCGCGGGTGCGCAGTATTTT

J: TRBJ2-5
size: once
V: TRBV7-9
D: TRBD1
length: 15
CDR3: CASSQGALIGGTQYF
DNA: TGTGCCAGCAGCCAGGGGGCCCTTATAGGAGGGACCCAGTACTTC

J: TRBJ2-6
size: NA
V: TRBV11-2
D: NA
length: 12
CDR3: CASSPGPRMEAF
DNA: TGTGCCAGCAGCCCCGGACCCCGAATGGAAGCTTTC

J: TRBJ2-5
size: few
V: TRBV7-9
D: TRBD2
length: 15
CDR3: CASSFSSGRTETQYF
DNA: TGTGCCAGCAGCTTCTCTAGCGGGAGAACAGAGACCCAGTACTTC

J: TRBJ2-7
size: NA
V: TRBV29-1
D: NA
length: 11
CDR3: CSVAVRHEQYF
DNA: TGCAGCGTTGCGGTTCGTCACGAGCAGTACTTC

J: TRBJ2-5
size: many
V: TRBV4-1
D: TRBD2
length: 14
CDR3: CASSQTSGWETQYF
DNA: TGCGCCAGCAGCCAAACTAGCGGTTGGGAGACCCAGTACTTC

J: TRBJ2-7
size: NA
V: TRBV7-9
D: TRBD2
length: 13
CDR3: CASSLWREFEQYF
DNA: TGTGCCAGCAGCTTATGGCGGGAGTTCGAGCAGTACTTC

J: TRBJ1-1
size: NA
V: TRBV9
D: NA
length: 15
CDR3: CASSVGSIMNTEAFF
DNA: TGTGCCAGCAGCGTAGGGAGTATCATGAACACTGAAGCTTTCTTT

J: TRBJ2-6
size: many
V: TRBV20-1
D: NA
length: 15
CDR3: CSARVWSGGADVLTF
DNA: TGCAGTGCTAGAGTTTGGAGCGGTGGGGCCGACGTCCTGACTTTC

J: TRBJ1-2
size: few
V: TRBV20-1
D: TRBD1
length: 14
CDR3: CSADGTVGPYGYTF
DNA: TGCAGTGCAGACGGGACAGTTGGACCTTATGGCTACACCTTC

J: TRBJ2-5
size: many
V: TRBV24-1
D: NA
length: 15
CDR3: CATSDPVIGGQTQYF
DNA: TGTGCCACCAGTGATCCAGTGATTGGGGGGCAGACCCAGTACTTC

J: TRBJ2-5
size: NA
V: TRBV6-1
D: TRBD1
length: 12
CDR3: CASSTNTGVQYF
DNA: TGTGCCAGCAGTACAAATACAGGGGTGCAGTACTTC

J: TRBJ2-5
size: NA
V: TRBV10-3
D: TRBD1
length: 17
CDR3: CATMHRSSGQGEETQYF
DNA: TGTGCCACGATGCACCGAAGCTCTGGACAGGGGGAAGAGACCCAGTACTTC

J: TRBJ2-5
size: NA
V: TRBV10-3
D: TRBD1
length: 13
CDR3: CATGQGMMETQYF
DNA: TGTGCCACCGGACAGGGGATGATGGAGACCCAGTACTTC

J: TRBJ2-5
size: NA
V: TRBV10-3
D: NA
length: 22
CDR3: CAISVVRGGYTGSRIVLETQYF
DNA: TGTGCCATCAGTGTCGTGAGAGGGGGCTATACCGGGAGTCGTATTGTTTTGGAGACCCAGTACTTC

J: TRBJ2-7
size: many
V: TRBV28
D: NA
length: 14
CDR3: CASSPTTTYDEQYF
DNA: TGTGCCAGCAGTCCAACGACTACCTATGACGAGCAGTACTTC

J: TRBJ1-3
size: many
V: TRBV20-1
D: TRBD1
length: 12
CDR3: CSARGGGNTIYF
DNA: TGCAGTGCCAGGGGGGGTGGAAACACCATATATTTT

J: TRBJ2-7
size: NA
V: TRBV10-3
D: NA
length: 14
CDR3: CAISAIAGSYEQYF
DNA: TGTGCCATCAGTGCGATCGCTGGGTCCTACGAGCAGTACTTC

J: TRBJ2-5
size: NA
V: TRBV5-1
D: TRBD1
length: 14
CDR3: CASSGGQGAETQYF
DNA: TGCGCCAGCAGCGGTGGACAGGGGGCTGAGACCCAGTACTTC

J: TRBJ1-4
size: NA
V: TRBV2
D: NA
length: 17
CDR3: CASSKQGDVGSNEKLFF
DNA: TGTGCCAGCAGCAAACAGGGAGACGTTGGATCTAATGAAAAACTGTTTTTT

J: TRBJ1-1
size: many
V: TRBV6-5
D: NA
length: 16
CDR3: CASSYFKTGRETEAFF
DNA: TGTGCCAGCAGTTACTTTAAGACGGGCCGGGAAACTGAAGCTTTCTTT

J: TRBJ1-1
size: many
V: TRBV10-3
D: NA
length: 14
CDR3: CAISFGGSVLEAFF
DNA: TGTGCCATCTCTTTCGGGGGCTCCGTCCTTGAAGCTTTCTTT

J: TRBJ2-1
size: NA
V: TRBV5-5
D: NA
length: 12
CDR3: CASSSRTYEQFF
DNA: TGTGCCAGCAGCTCCCGGACTTATGAGCAGTTCTTC